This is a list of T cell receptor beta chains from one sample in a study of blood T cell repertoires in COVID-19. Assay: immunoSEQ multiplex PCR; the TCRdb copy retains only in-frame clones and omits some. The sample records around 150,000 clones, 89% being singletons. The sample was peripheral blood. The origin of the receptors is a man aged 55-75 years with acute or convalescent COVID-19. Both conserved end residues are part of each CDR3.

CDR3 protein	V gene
CATSRDRAVFGLAGEYNEQFF	TRBV15
CASSPRQTYNEQFF	TRBV7-2
CASSLRGQNQPQHF	TRBV7-8
CASSLGEGEQFF	TRBV5-4
CASSLRGSGEKLFF	TRBV5-6
CASSLEGGDTQYF	TRBV12-3/TRBV12-4
CASSLAQGEAFF	TRBV7-9
CASSRIPGRDTQYF	TRBV4-2
CASSSDRDRDNYEQFF	TRBV5-8
CAISESGTRHSSGNTIYF	TRBV10-3
CAWSEKKGRGNYGYTF	TRBV30
CASSLAGVREKLFF	TRBV7-9
CASRGQGNQPQHF	TRBV2
CASSYEGTDTQYF	TRBV6-5
CASSEDRAISSPLHF	TRBV5-1
CAISGTSGHSYNEQFF	TRBV10-3
CASTSGNTEAFF	TRBV5-1
CASSIGLRQPQHF	TRBV19
CASSEARGDNEKLFF	TRBV2
CASSPRERGRYTF	TRBV19
CSASWGTGLSDTQYF	TRBV20-1
CASSWSPDSGANVLTF	TRBV5-6